The source of this T cell receptor beta chain is a study of cytomegalovirus exposure and HLA in healthy donors (TCRdb year 2017). At the level of the whole study: An earlier analysis of a few hundred of the donors reported 250 to 300 Gb of sequence data and 95 million to 130 million unique TCR beta sequences obtained from about 179 million T cells. Donor age, sex, ethnicity and CMV serostatus were compiled alongside the repertoire data. Four to six DR-DQ haplotypes were handled as single units for association and clustering, since linkage in the cohort was strong. All discovery cohort repertoires had been generated on a single sequencing platform. The study aimed to test whether signatures of past pathogen exposure could be identified by cataloging public T cell receptors. Typing coverage varied by locus: roughly 629-630 donors for A, B, C, DRB1 and DQB1; 522 for DQA1; 600 to 610 for DPA1; around 450 for DPB1. About 310 gigabases of sequencing data and 78 million or so unique TCR sequences were included in an early release covering 550 to 800 HLA-typed donors. In the later analysis, no new phenotypic data were used to find candidate immune exposures; instead, reliance was placed on TCR beta sequences and their occurrence across donors. The study combined high-throughput TCR immunosequencing, statistical association of individual TCRs with disease status, and machine learning to predict cytomegalovirus infection status. On average, 235,054 unique TCR beta nucleotide sequences were sequenced per donor among a few hundred genotyped donors of the cohort, with 15% to 20% of those sequences being non-productive. Genome-wide SNP genotypes for about 65% of the roughly 700 donors were used in a later genetic analysis, which treated that subset as a discovery cohort. A later analysis re-examined previously published TCR beta repertoires from just over 650 donors and added high-resolution HLA genotyping to investigate patterns of TCR occurrence. Class I and class II HLA loci were covered by the typing at four-digit resolution. An earlier analysis of about 600 of the donors used high-throughput TCR beta sequencing to judge whether each TCR beta V gene segment behaved as functional or pseudogenic. Along with the roughly 610-subject first cohort, a separate validation cohort of over a hundred different subjects was used. Of the 350 to 400 genotyped donors, approximately 80% fell in the genetic ancestry cluster associated with self-reported Caucasian donors. The study profiled the T cell repertoires of hundreds of subjects by immunosequencing and related them to cytomegalovirus serostatus.

The library was generated by the immunoSEQ multiplex PCR assay. For the multiplex PCR, a mixture combining 60 forward primers for TCR Vbeta segments and 13 reverse primers for TCR Jbeta segments was used. Amplification of the CDR3 region of rearranged TCR beta genes was performed with a multiplex PCR assay on genomic DNA. The amplified TCR beta libraries were sequenced on the Illumina HiSeq System as 87-base-pair reads. In the authors' own workflow: In a later analysis, about 80 million unique TCR beta chains were counted across the roughly 610 repertoires, and roughly 11 million of these chains were shared by at least two donors. A nearest-neighbor algorithm error-corrected the raw reads and collapsed the reads into unique sequences, merging closely related sequences to remove PCR and sequencing errors. CDR3 sequences were aligned to IMGT reference sequences to assign V, D and J gene segments. Each retained sequence needed at least a six-nucleotide match to both a V gene segment and a J gene segment. Rearrangements were called productive when the CDR3 lacked stop codons and stayed in frame with V and J; all others were non-productive. Following IMGT convention, CDR3 was defined as the stretch from the second conserved V-encoded cysteine up to the conserved J-encoded phenylalanine. Sequences without an unambiguous match to a single V gene segment were excluded from the earlier analysis of 450 to 650 of the donors. An earlier analysis of 500 to 600 of the donors classified V segments as functional when productive rearrangements were above 56.7% and as segregating when the standard deviation between donors was above 5%. A statistical classification framework was developed to diagnose cytomegalovirus status using the catalog of TCR beta chain sequences. V and J gene assignment, in a later analysis, came from comparing TCR nucleotide sequences with IMGT/GENE-DB human TR gene sequences. Using the TCRdist pipeline, a later analysis assigned CDR3 sequences along with most-parsimonious VDJ recombination scenarios. In a later analysis, each TCR beta chain was defined by its CDR3 amino acid sequence together with its V-gene family, and reads lacking a unique V-gene family were excluded. As a way to deal with suspected cross-contamination and a sequencing artifact, a later analysis dropped 450 to 600 nucleotide sequences that were highly shared and had low generation probability. In a later analysis, a clonal expansion index was calculated for each public chain from normalized within-repertoire ranks of inferred template counts. In a later analysis, generation probabilities were computed using a VDJ recombination model fitted to out-of-frame rearrangements, and the results were checked against IGoR. In a later analysis, TCR-TCR, TCR-HLA and TCR-CMV co-occurrence was scored with hypergeometric tests, and a repertoire-size bias correction was applied to TCR pairs. A later analysis estimated false discovery rates by permuting HLA or CMV assignments 20 times. In a later analysis, co-occurring TCRs were grouped using DBSCAN, with TCRdist sequence similarity added in when clustering inside HLA-allele-positive subsets. Repertoires with fewer than 30,000 or more than 120,000 public chains were left out of co-occurrence clustering, as were a handful of repertoires with anomalous nucleotide sharing. TCRdb carries this immuneACCESS record with in-frame sequences only. Its versions omit some clonotypes, under half of them owing to an unresolved V gene in the studies checked, with the rest unexplained. V, J and clone size derive from that table, while D and trimming were established from the DNA sequence. The sample profile shows under 150,000 clones; roughly 76% of them were found once. The ten largest clones add up to over 1% of the sample.

Based on the germline V gene, the CDR1 and CDR2 sequences are KGHSH and LQKENI. Trimming at the junction amounts to 2 bases on V and 0 bases on J, and the germline ends lie 4 bases apart. The CDR3 measures 13 amino acids from cysteine to phenylalanine. Here the CDR3 DNA is all that survives: 39 bases in frame from base 1. A note on this clone: What antigen it recognizes has not been identified. Qualities for individual bases were not recorded, and no much larger clone is one base off.

The research as a whole found: In the study, 150 to 200 TCR beta chains were listed as associated with cytomegalovirus. Broadly in line with IMGT annotations, most TCR beta V segments showed up in productive rearrangements about 87% or about 30% of the time in an earlier analysis of some 590 of the donors. In vitro tests confirmed that a few of the cytomegalovirus-associated TCR beta chains recognize cytomegalovirus antigens. Because counts were too low, about 18 rarely observed V segments, including chromosome 9 orphons, were excluded from the earlier analysis of 587 of the donors. The 87-base-pair reads could not distinguish some IMGT-functional V segments, including TRBV6-2 and TRBV6-3, so those segments were excluded. The authors suggested that the approach could potentially be generalized to other disease states and immunological phenotypes. According to a later analysis, most CMV-associated TCR beta chains appeared to be HLA-restricted, and the HLA associations seemed to be driven largely by CMV exposure. Specific HLA alleles were associated with 18,000 or so TCR beta sequences at a false discovery rate of 0.05 in a later analysis. A cluster of highly shared sequence variants was judged likely to represent a technical artifact of the sequencing pipeline. In a later analysis, HLA-associated TCR beta chains were found to be more clonally expanded and to have lower generation probabilities than equally common non-associated chains. In a later analysis, the rate of TCR association differed among HLA loci, with DRB1 alleles having the most associated TCRs and HLA-C alleles having the fewest. A further reported finding was that TCR beta sequences accurately predicted the HLA-A and HLA-B alleles for most subjects in the first cohort. Because some donors lacked HLA typing at each locus, the association tests relied only on the typed subset. Most TCR sequences were seen in very few donors, while some public TCRs were found in many individuals. In both the original and validation cohorts, the classifier was reported to diagnose cytomegalovirus status with high specificity and sensitivity. CMV serostatus was the only immune exposure information available for the cohort. A later genetic analysis associated a missense DCLRE1C variant with V-gene and J-gene trimming of TCR beta chains, and an independent cohort replicated the association. According to a later genetic analysis, donors in an Asian-associated ancestry cluster had fewer N-insertions in productive TCRs than the approximately 630-donor mean. Linkage disequilibrium might explain the correlated functional status among segregating V segments, but an unknown experimental factor could not be excluded. The presence/absence analyses assumed that sequencing depth was roughly uniform across donors, and that assumption may not be true. In this cohort, only TCR beta chains were sequenced, and detectable features were limited by the absence of alpha or paired-chain data. Strong co-occurrence of HLA alleles, especially DR and DQ, made assigning TCR associations to individual alleles difficult. In a later analysis, several top co-occurrence clusters were reported to appear linked to parvovirus B19, influenza, CMV and Epstein-Barr virus.

The cohort consisted of approximately 690 healthy bone marrow donors. Cohort members were all nominally healthy when sampled, although unrecorded immune exposures were likely present. The donor tested CMV seronegative and was one of the 352 seronegative cohort members. A peripheral blood sample was collected from each donor, and TCR beta sequencing was performed on peripheral blood mononuclear cells. Genomic DNA extraction from the blood cell samples was performed with the Qiagen DNeasy Blood Extraction Kit. The sequencing sample was made of PBMCs. This TCR was sampled from a woman aged 40 to 50 in good health and CMV-seronegative. Recombination connected TRBV18 to TRBJ1-1; no confident D gene assignment can be made. The CDR3 in this case is CASSPEVNTEAFF. The DNA sequence reads TGTGCCAGCTCACCAGAGGTGAACACTGAAGCTTTCTTT.